This entry is about one TCR beta chain. The sample belongs to a study of brain T cells in children with intractable seizures. Time point of the sample: blood from clinic visit 5 months post-surgery; TSC patient then seizure free. The table came from immunoSEQ multiplex PCR; TCRdb's copy has only in-frame clones and leaves some out. Of under 400,000 clones in the sample, roughly 93% are singletons; the top ten hold 5.7%. This clonotype was sampled from a boy in the first two years of life with tuberous sclerosis and intractable seizures. Sequencing was performed on peripheral blood, taken roughly 5 months after surgery.

The chain's CDR3 is CASSEGLWSSFYGYTF. CDR3 in DNA: TGTGCCAGCAGTGAAGGCCTTTGGAGCAGCTTCTATGGCTACACCTTC. V and J are TRBV6-1 and TRBJ1-2, with D uncertain. Germline V gene lookup returns CDR1 MNHNS and CDR2 SASEGT. V was shortened by 1 base and J by 4 bases, with 16 bases between the two germline ends. The CDR3 length is 16 residues.